This T cell receptor beta chain was captured by sequencing in a study of control samples from healthy donors and cancer patients. Only in-frame clones appear in the TCRdb table, and some are missing; sequencing was by immunoSEQ multiplex PCR. The table shows roughly 150,000 clones, with 80% to 95% occurring only once. Germline V lookup: CDR1 SGHTA, CDR2 FQGTGA. This CDR3 is 14 amino acids long. Trimming took 2 bases from V and 10 from J, leaving 15 bases between them. The source is a woman aged 25 to 39 in good health. Sequencing was performed on blood. V usage is TRBV7-3 and J usage is TRBJ2-1; D uncertain. The CDR3 coding sequence is TGTGCCAGCAGCTTATTGATCTGGAGTAACGAGCAGTTCTTC. Its protein is CASSLLIWSNEQFF.